This T cell receptor beta chain derives from a study of blood T cell repertoires in COVID-19. Background on the study: There were acute and convalescent COVID-19 samples, and they came from the United States, Italy and Spain. Sample material is recorded as cDNA or gDNA derived from T cells, B-cell-depleted T cells, or PBMCs.

V shed 4 bases and J 7 bases; nucleotides not matched to a gene: 13. The CDR3 spans 16 residues. Looked up from germline, CDR1 is SGHRS and CDR2 is YFSETQ. Authors' data handling: Nucleated cell counts were estimated from reference gene primer amplification. Only in-frame clones appear in the TCRdb table, and some are missing; sequencing was by immunoSEQ multiplex PCR. V and J calls and clone size are copied from that table; D and trimming were computed from the DNA. The sample carries approximately 220,000 clones, 83% recorded once. The chain couples TRBV5-1 to TRBJ2-1; TRBD1 aligns across 8 bases. Sequenced material: peripheral blood. The sequence was collected from a woman aged 40 to 49 with active or convalescent COVID-19. Here the CDR3 reads CASSLDVGQGRNEQFF. CDR3 in DNA: TGCGCCAGCAGCCTAGACGTCGGACAGGGTAGGAATGAGCAGTTCTTC. The complete variable domain, with remaining parts taken from reference TRBV5-1 and TRBJ2-1, reads KAGVTQTPRYLIKTRGQQVTLSCSPISGHRSVSWYQQTPGQGLQFLFEYFSETQRNKGNFPGRFSGRQFSNSRSEMNVSTLELGDSALYLCASSLDVGQGRNEQFFGPGTRLTVL.